This T cell receptor (beta chain) stems from a study of shared clonotypes between healthy human individuals. This CDR3 contains 13 residues. V gave up 3 bases and J gave up 4 bases, with 11 bases separating them. Germline V gene lookup returns CDR1 SQVTM and CDR2 ANQGSEA. Selected positively for CCR7 and CD45RO-negative, naive CD8 cells excluded terminally differentiated effector memory CD45RA+ cells. The protocol was immunoSEQ multiplex PCR, while the TCRdb copy is restricted to in-frame clones and leaves out a portion. The sample consists of roughly 650,000 clones, approximately 96% of them appearing once.

Sequencing was performed on naive CD8+ T cells sorted from blood. This receptor was taken from a woman in her twenties or thirties in good health. V and J are TRBV29-1 and TRBJ2-3, with D possibly TRBD2 on 6 matching bases. CDR3 bases: TGCAGCGTTGAGGGGGGAGGAGCAGATACGCAGTATTTT. It translates to CSVEGGGADTQYF.